The 9 T cell receptor beta chains listed next were all sequenced from one sample in a study of OX40 agonist ivuxolimab in advanced cancers. Profiling relied on immunoSEQ multiplex PCR, and the TCRdb table lists in-frame clones only, not all of them. Of about 33,000 clones detected, about 81% appear once; the ten largest clones hold about 20%. The specimen comprised CD4+ or CD8+ T cells sorted from blood, sampled in a trial of the OX40 agonist ivuxolimab. Receptors were obtained from an adult with an advanced solid tumor such as melanoma, head and neck, liver or kidney cancer.

The chain has TRBV6-5 and TRBJ2-1; 8 bases are a match to TRBD2. Germline-derived CDR1 and CDR2 are MNHEY and SVGAGI. The J segment lost 7 bases and the V segment lost 5 bases, leaving 7 bases of the junction unmatched. There are 14 residues in the CDR3. The CDR3 DNA reads as TGTGCCAGCAGTCCCCGGGGGGGCGCTAATGAGCAGTTCTTC. This translates into CASSPRGGANEQFF.

The genes are TRBV7-2 and TRBJ1-2, with TRBD1 matching 7 bases. Germline-derived CDR1 and CDR2 are SGHTA and FQGNSA. V gave up 3 bases and J gave up 11 bases; unmatched junction bases: 6. This CDR3 is built from 12 residues. The CDR3 loop reads CASSFPGTAYTF. The DNA for the CDR3 is TGTGCCAGCAGCTTTCCCGGGACAGCGTACACCTTC.

The gene calls are TRBV5-1 and TRBJ2-7, with unresolved D. CDR3 length: 15 residues. CDR1 and CDR2 from the germline V gene are SGHRS and YFSETQ. V lost 3 bases and J lost 2, with 15 bases in between. CDR3 coding DNA: TGCGCCAGCAGCTATCCCGGCCGGAGTCCCTACGAGCAGTACTTC. Protein product: CASSYPGRSPYEQYF.

This clone was recorded a few times. The chain links TRBV11-2 to TRBJ2-2, with TRBD2 identical over 7 bases. J gave up 6 bases and V 4 bases, and 11 bases lay outside the gene matches. This CDR3 has 16 residues. Germline V lookup: CDR1 SGHAT, CDR2 FQNNGV. In DNA form, the CDR3 reads TGTGCCAGCAGCTCTACCGGGACTACAATAGCCGGGGAGCTGTTTTTT. This encodes CASSSTGTTIAGELFF.

The CDR3 DNA reads TGTGCCATCAGCAACATGGAAGAGACCCAGTACTTC. Translating it yields CAISNMEETQYF. The chain employs TRBV10-3 and TRBJ2-5; D gene unclear. Germline V CDR1 and CDR2: ENHRY, SYGVKD. Between the trimmed V and J ends, which lost 6 bases and 3 bases, there was a span of 8 bases. The CDR3 runs 12 residues.

This chain connects TRBV9 to TRBJ1-5; tentative D call: TRBD1 (5 bases). V lost 4 bases, J lost 0 bases, and 8 bases lay in between. The germline V gene has CDR1 SGDLS and CDR2 YYNGEE. This CDR3 comprises 14 residues. The CDR3 sequence is CASSRQYSNQPQHF. DNA for the CDR3: TGTGCCAGCAGCCGACAGTATAGCAATCAGCCCCAGCATTTT.

The V gene is TRBV7-3, the J gene TRBJ1-1; TRBD1 aligns across 7 bases. Germline trimming cut 5 bases from V and 4 bases from J; bases unmatched to any gene: 7. The V gene's germline CDR1 is SGHTA and CDR2 FQGTGA. The CDR3 has 14 amino acids. The CDR3: CASSLGQPGTEAFF. CDR3 bases: TGTGCCAGCAGCCTGGGACAGCCGGGCACTGAAGCTTTCTTT.

The rearrangement uses TRBV27 and TRBJ2-7; 7 bases agree with TRBD1. This CDR3 spans 14 amino acids. CDR1 and CDR2 from the germline V gene are MNHEY and SMNVEV (reference sequence). With V trimmed by 5 bases and J by 2 bases, 6 bases remained unmatched. The CDR3 DNA is TGTGCCAGCAGTCCCGGGACAGATACCTACGAGCAGTACTTC. This codes for CASSPGTDTYEQYF.

V is TRBV12-5 and J is TRBJ1-1, with D perhaps matching TRBD1 (6 bases). The CDR3 contains 14 residues. V dropped 3 bases and J dropped 5 bases, with 13 bases sitting between them. CDR1 and CDR2 from the germline V gene are LGHNT and FRNRAP. The CDR3 DNA reads TGTGCTAGTGGTTTAGGGGGGGCGCAAACTGAAGCTTTCTTT. Translation gives CASGLGGAQTEAFF.